Sequencing of this TCR beta chain was carried out in a study of T cells in Graves' hyperthyroidism and ophthalmopathy. Regarding the study as a whole: The model made its ophthalmopathy prediction, and onset followed a median around 6.5 months later.

Uncontrolled infection, other autoimmune disease, pregnancy or lactation led to exclusion. In this sample, this clonotype turned up a few times. Its antigen is unidentified. This CDR3 is built from 11 residues. The V end was cut by 6 bases, the J end by 9 bases, with 9 bases between. Using RNA transcripts as the source, TCR beta CDR3 regions were amplified. The HTBI primer set drove a first-round RT-PCR of the TCR CDR3. TCRdb analysed the multiplex PCR reads with MiXCR anew, one entry per CDR3 protein. The sample shows 600,000 or so distinct CDR3 sequences, 13% to 15% of them seen only once. Sequenced input: blood. This chain connects TRBV12-3 or TRBV12-4 to TRBJ1-5; D gene ambiguous. The clonotype was recovered from a woman aged 18-29 years with Graves' ophthalmopathy. The CDR3 is CASRRQGPQHF. CDR3 sequence (DNA): TGTGCCAGCAGGCGCCAAGGGCCCCAGCATTTT.